This T cell receptor (beta chain) derives from a study of spatial heterogeneity in lung cancer. Findings and limits, study-wide: Tumors with more nonsynonymous mutations had more expanded intratumoral alpha and beta TCRs.

The time point is: sample taken at primary tumor resection. Trimming shortened V by 2 bases and J by 2 bases, and 7 bases separated the two germline ends. CDR3 size: 14 residues. Per the germline V gene, CDR1 is MDHEN and CDR2 is SYDVKM. Each CDR3 protein is one row after TCRdb ran MiXCR on the 5' RACE reads. The sample includes some 1,400 distinct CDR3 sequences, 13% of them seen just once. This clonotype qualifies as medium-sized. No antigen is known for it. Since the library was made to target alpha chains, this beta chain is a stray read and its abundance is not meaningful. The source was lung tumor tissue, collected at surgery. The receptor was isolated from a female donor with early-stage non-small cell lung cancer. The chain is built from TRBV28 and TRBJ1-5; D gene unclear. Written as DNA, the CDR3 is TGTGCCAGCAGTTTAATAATGGGCAATCAGCCCCAGCATTTT. Translated, it gives CASSLIMGNQPQHF.